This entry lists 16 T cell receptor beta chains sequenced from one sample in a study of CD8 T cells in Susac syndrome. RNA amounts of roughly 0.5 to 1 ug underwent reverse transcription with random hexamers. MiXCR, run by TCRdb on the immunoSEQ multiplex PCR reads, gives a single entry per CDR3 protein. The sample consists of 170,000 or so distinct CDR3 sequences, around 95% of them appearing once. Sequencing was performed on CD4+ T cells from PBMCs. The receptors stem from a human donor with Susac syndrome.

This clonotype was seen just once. The CDR3 protein is CASSLGPGPLHF. For the CDR3, the DNA is TGTGCCAGCAGCCTGGGACCGGGACCCCTCCACTTT. The chain employs TRBV4-2 and TRBJ1-6; a possible D gene is TRBD1 (5 bases). The CDR3 totals 12 residues. From germline, CDR1 is LGHNA and CDR2 YNFKEQ. The V end was cut by 4 bases, the J end by 12 bases, with 10 bases between.

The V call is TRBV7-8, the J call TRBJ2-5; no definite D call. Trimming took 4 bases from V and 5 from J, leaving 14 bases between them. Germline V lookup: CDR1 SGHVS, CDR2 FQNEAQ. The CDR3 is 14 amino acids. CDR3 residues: CASSSRTLRETQYF. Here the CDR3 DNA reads TGTGCCAGCAGCTCAAGGACCCTCAGGGAGACCCAGTACTTC.

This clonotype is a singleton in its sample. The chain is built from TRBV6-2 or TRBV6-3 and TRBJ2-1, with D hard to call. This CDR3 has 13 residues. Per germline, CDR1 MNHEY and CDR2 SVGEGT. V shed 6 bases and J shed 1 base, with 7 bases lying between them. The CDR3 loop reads CASRPGSYNEQFF. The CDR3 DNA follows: TGTGCCAGCAGACCTGGTTCCTACAATGAGCAGTTCTTC.

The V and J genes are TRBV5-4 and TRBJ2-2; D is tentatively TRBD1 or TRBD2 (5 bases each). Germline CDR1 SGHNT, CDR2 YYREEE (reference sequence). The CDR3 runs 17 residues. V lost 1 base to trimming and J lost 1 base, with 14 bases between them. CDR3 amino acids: CASSLSRDQRNTGELFF. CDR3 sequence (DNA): TGTGCCAGCAGCTTGAGCCGGGACCAGAGGAACACCGGGGAGCTGTTTTTT.

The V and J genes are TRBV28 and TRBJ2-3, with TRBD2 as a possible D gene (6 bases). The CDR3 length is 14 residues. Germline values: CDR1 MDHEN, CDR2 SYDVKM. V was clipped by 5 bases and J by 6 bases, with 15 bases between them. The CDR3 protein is CASSPAGREDTQYF. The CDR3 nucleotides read TGTGCCAGCAGTCCAGCGGGTAGAGAGGATACGCAGTATTTT.

In DNA, the CDR3 is TGTGCCAGCAGCGCCCGGTTGGATCGGGAGACCCAGTACTTC. The encoded protein is CASSARLDRETQYF. The V and J genes are TRBV11-1 and TRBJ2-5; D is unclear. The CDR3 sequence is 14 residues long. The germline gives CDR1 SGHAT, CDR2 FQDESV (reference sequence). V gave up 5 bases and J gave up 5 bases, with 15 bases separating them.

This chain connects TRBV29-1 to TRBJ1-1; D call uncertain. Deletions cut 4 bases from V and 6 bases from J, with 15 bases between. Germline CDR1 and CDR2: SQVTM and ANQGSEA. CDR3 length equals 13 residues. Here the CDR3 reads CSVGGNSRSEAFF. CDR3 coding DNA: TGCAGCGTTGGTGGAAATAGTAGATCTGAAGCTTTCTTT. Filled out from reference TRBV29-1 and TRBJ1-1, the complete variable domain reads SAVISQKPSRDICQRGTSLTIQCQVDSQVTMMFWYRQQPGQSLTLIATANQGSEATYESGFVIDKFPISRPNLTFSTLTVSNMSPEDSSIYLCSVGGNSRSEAFFGQGTRLTVV.

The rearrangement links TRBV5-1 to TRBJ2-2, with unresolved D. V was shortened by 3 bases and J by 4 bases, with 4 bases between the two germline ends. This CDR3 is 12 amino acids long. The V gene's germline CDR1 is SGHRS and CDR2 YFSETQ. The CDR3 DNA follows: TGCGCCAGCAGCTCTTCCACCGGGGAGCTGTTTTTT. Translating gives CASSSSTGELFF.

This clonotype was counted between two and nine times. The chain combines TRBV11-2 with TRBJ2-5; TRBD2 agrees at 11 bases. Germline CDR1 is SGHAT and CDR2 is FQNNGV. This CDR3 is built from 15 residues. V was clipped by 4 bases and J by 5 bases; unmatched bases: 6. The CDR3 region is CASSSTLAGAETQYF. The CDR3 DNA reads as TGTGCCAGCAGCTCCACACTAGCGGGGGCGGAGACCCAGTACTTC.

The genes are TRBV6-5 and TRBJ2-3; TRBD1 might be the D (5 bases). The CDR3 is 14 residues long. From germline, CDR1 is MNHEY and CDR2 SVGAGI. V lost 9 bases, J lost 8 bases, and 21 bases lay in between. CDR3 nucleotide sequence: TGTGCCAGTTCCGCAGGGCAGGCTCGCGGTACGCAGTATTTT. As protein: CASSAGQARGTQYF.

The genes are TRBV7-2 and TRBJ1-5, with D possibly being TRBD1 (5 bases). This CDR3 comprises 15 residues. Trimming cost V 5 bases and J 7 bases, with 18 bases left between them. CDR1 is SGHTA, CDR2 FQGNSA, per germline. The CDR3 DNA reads TGTGCCAGCAGCACCCTTACAGGTTTCGGGCAGCCCCAGCATTTT. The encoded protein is CASSTLTGFGQPQHF.

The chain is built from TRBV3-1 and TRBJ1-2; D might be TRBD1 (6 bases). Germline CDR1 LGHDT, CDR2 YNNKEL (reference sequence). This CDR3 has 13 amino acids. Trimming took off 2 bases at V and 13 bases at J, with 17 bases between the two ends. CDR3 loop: CASSQRNREIGTF. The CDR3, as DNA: TGTGCCAGCAGCCAACGAAACAGGGAGATAGGCACCTTC.

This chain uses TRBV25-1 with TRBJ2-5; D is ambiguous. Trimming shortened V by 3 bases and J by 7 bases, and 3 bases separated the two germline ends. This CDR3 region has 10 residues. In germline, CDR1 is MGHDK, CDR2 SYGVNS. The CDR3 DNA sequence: TGTGCCAGCAGTGATGGGACCCAGTACTTC. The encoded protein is CASSDGTQYF.

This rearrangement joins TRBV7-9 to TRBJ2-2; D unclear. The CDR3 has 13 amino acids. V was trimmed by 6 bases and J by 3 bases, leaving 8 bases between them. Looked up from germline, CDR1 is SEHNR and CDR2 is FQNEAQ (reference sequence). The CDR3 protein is CASRNLDTGELFF. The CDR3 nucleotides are TGTGCCAGCAGGAATTTGGACACCGGGGAGCTGTTTTTT.

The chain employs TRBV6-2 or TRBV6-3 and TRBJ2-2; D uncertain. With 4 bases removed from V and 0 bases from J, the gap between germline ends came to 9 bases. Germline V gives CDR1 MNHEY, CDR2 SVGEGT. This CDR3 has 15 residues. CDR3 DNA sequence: TGTGCCAGCAGTTCTCCCCCTTCGAACACCGGGGAGCTGTTTTTT. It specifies CASSSPPSNTGELFF.

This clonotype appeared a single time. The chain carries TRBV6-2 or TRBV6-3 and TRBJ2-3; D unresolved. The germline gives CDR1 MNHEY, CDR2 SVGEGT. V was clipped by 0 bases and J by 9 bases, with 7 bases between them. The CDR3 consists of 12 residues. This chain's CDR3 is CASSYSAGTQYF. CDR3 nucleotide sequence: TGTGCCAGCAGTTACTCGGCCGGGACGCAGTATTTT.